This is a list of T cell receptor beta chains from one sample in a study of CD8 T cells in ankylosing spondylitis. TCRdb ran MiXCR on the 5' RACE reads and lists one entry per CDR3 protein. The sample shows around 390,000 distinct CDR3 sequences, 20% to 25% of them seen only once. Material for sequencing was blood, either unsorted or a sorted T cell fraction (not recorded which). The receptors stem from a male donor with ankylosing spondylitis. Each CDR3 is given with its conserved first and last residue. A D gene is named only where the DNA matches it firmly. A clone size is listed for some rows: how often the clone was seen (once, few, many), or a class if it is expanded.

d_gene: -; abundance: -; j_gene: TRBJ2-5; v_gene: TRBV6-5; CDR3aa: CASSYGETQNF; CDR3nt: TGTGCCAGCAGTTATGGGGAGACCCAGAACTTC
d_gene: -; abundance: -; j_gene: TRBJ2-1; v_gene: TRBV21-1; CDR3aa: CASSRVKDYNEQFF; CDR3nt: TGTGCCAGCAGCCGGGTTAAAGACTACAATGAGCAGTTCTTC
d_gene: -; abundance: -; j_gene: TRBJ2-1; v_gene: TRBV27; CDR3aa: CASSLLCYPGRCNEQFF; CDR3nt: TGTGCCAGCAGTTTATTGTGTTACCCGGGTAGGTGCAATGAGCAGTTCTTC
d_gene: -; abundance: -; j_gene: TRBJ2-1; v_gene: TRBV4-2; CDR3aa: CASSQGPEQFF; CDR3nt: TGTGCCAGCAGCCAAGGCCCGGAGCAGTTCTTC
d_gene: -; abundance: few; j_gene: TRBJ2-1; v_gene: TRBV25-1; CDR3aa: CASSVLGNPYNEQFF; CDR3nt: TGTGCCAGCAGTGTACTAGGTAATCCGTACAATGAGCAGTTCTTC
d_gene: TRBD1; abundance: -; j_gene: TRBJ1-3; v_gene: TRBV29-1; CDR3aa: CSVGDRNSGNTIYF; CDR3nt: TGCAGCGTTGGGGACAGGAACTCTGGAAACACCATATATTTT
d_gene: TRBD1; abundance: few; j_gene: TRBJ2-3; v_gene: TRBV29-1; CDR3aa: CSVERTGTGVEYF; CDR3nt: TGCAGCGTTGAAAGAACCGGGACAGGGGTGGAGTATTTT
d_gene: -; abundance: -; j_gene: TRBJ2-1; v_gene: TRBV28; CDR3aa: CASRDRGGRSDNEQFF; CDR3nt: TGTGCCAGCAGGGACCGGGGAGGTCGGTCGGACAATGAGCAGTTCTTC
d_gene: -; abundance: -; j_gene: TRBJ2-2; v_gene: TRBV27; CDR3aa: CASSFLADANTGELFF; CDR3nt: TGTGCCAGCAGTTTCCTAGCCGACGCGAACACCGGGGAGCTGTTTTTT
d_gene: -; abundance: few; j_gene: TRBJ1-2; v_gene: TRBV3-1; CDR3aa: CASSPWTDPNYGYTF; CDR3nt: TGTGCCAGCAGCCCTTGGACAGATCCTAACTATGGCTACACCTTC
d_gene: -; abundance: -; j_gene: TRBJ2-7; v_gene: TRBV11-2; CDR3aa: CASRPLRRSYEQYF; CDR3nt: TGTGCCAGCAGACCTCTTAGGCGGTCCTACGAGCAGTACTTC
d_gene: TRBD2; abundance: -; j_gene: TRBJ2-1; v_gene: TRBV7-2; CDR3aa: CASSQTSGRSNEQFF; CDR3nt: TGTGCCAGCAGCCAAACTAGCGGGAGAAGTAATGAGCAGTTCTTC
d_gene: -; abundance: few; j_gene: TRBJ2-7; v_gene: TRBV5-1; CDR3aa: CASSLAGQSDEQYF; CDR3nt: TGCGCCAGCAGCTTGGCAGGCCAATCCGACGAGCAGTACTTC
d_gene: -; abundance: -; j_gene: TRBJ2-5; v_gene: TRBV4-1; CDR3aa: CASSTQQLKTQYF; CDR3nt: TGCGCCAGCAGCACCCAACAGCTAAAGACCCAGTACTTC
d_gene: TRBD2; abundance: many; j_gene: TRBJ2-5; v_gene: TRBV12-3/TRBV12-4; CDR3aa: CASSPTSGSETQYF; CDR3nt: TGTGCCAGCAGTCCGACTAGCGGGAGTGAGACCCAGTACTTC
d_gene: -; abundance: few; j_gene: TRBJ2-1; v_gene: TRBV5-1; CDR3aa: CASSLGGESYNEQFF; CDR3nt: TGCGCCAGCAGCTTGGGAGGGGAGTCCTACAATGAGCAGTTCTTC
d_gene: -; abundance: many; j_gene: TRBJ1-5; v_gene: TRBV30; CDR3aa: CAWSVGSNQPQHF; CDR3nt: TGTGCCTGGAGTGTAGGTAGCAATCAGCCCCAGCATTTT
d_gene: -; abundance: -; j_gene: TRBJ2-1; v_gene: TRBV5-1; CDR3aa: CASSLDGQLREQFF; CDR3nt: TGCGCCAGCAGCTTGGACGGGCAACTGAGGGAGCAGTTCTTC
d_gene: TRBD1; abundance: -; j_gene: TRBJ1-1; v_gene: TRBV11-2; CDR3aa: CASSRVGGAGTANTEAFF; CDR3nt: TGTGCCAGCAGTAGAGTTGGGGGGGCCGGGACAGCCAACACTGAAGCTTTCTTT
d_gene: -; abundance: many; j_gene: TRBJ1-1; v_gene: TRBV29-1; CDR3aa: CSVSGVGRTEAFF; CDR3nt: TGCAGCGTGAGCGGCGTGGGGAGGACTGAAGCTTTCTTT
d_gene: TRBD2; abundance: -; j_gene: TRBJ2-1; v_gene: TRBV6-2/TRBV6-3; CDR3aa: CASSQSGRYNEQFF; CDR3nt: TGTGCCAGCAGTCAAAGCGGGAGGTACAATGAGCAGTTCTTC
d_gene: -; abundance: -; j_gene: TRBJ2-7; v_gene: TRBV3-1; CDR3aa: CASSQDRASHEQYF; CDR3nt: TGTGCCAGCAGCCAAGACAGGGCGAGCCACGAGCAGTACTTC
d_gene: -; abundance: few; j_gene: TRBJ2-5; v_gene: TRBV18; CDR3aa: CASSPDTETQYF; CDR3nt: TGTGCCAGCTCACCGGATACGGAGACCCAGTACTTC
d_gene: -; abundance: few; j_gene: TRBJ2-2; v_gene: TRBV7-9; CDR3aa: CASSPTAGELFF; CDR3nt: TGTGCCAGCAGCCCGACCGCCGGGGAGCTGTTTTTT
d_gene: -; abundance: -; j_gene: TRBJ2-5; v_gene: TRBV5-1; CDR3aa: CASSLGTTEETQYF; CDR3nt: TGCGCCAGCAGCTTGGGGACTACCGAAGAGACCCAGTACTTC
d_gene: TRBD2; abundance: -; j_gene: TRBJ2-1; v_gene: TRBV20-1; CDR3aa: CSAAGTRREQFF; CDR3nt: TGCAGCGCCGCCGGGACTAGGCGCGAGCAGTTCTTC
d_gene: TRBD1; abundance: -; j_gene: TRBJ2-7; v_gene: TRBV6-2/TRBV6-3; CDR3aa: CASNKPGQGGYEQYF; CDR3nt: TGTGCCAGCAACAAACCGGGACAGGGAGGCTACGAGCAGTACTTC
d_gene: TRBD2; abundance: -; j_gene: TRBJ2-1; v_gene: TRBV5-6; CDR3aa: CASSPMGASGRGGVNEQFF; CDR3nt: TGTGCCAGCAGTCCCATGGGCGCTAGCGGGAGAGGGGGTGTGAATGAGCAGTTCTTC
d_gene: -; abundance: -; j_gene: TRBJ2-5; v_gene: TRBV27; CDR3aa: CASSSDTQETQYF; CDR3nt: TGTGCCAGCAGTTCGGACACCCAAGAGACCCAGTACTTC
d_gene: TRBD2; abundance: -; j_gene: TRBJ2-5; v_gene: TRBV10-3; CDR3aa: CAISILAGGQETQYF; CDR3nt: TGTGCCATCAGTATCCTAGCGGGGGGTCAAGAGACCCAGTACTTC
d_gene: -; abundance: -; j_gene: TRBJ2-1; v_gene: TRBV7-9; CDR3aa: CATASGRYNEQFF; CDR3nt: TGTGCCACCGCAAGCGGGCGGTACAATGAGCAGTTCTTC
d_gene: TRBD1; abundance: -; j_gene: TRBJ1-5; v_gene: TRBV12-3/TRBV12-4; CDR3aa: CASSPPGTGGYGNQPQHF; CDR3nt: TGTGCCAGCAGTCCCCCCGGGACAGGGGGATACGGCAATCAGCCCCAGCATTTT
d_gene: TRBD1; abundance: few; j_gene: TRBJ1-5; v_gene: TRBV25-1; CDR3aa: CASSGQGSQPQHF; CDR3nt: TGTGCCAGCTCGGGACAGGGGAGCCAGCCCCAGCATTTT
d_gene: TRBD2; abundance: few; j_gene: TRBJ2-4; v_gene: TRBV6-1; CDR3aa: CASSETSGKNIQYF; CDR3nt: TGTGCCAGCAGTGAAACTAGCGGAAAAAACATTCAGTACTTC
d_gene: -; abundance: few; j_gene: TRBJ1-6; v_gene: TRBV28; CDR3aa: CASSFPTGGKALHF; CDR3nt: TGTGCCAGCAGTTTTCCTACCGGGGGCAAAGCCCTCCACTTT
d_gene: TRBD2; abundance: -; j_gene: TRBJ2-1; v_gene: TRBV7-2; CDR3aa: CASTFQAGAGYNEQFF; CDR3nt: TGTGCCAGCACCTTCCAGGCGGGAGCGGGGTACAATGAGCAGTTCTTC
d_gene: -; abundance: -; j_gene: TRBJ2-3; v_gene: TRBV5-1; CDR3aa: CASSLSGTDTDTQYF; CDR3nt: TGCGCCAGCAGCTTGAGCGGCACAGATACAGATACGCAGTATTTT
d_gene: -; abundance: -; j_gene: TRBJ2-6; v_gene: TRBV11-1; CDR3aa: CASSLPGGLSGANVLTF; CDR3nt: TGTGCCAGCAGCTTACCGGGGGGCCTCTCTGGGGCCAACGTCCTGACTTTC
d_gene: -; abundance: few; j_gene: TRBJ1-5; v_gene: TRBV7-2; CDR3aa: CASCLSGAFNQPQHF; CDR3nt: TGTGCCAGCTGTCTTTCAGGGGCCTTTAATCAGCCCCAGCATTTT
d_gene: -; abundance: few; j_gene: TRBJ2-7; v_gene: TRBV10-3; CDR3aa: CAISESENYEQYF; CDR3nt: TGTGCCATCAGTGAGTCGGAGAACTACGAGCAGTACTTC
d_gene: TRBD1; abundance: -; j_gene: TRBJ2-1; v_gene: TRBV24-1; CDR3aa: CATSDGRTGPLMEQFF; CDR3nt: TGTGCCACCAGTGACGGACGGACAGGACCTTTGATGGAGCAGTTCTTC
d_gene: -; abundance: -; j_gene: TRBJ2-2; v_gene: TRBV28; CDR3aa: CASIGGRPYTGELFF; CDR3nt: TGTGCCAGCATAGGTGGGAGGCCCTACACCGGGGAGCTGTTTTTT